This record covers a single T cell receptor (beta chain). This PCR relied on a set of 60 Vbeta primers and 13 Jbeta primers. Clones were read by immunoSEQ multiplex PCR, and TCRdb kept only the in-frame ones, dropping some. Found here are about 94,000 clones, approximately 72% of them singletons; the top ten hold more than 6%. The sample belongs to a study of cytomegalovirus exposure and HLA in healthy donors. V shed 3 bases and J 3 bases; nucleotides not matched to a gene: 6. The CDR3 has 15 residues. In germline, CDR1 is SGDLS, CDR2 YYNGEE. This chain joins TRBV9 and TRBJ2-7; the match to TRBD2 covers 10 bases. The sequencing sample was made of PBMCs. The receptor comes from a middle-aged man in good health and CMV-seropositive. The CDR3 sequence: CASSASSGSYYEQYF. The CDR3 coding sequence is TGTGCCAGCAGCGCTTCTAGCGGGAGTTACTACGAGCAGTACTTC.